This TCR beta chain stems from a study of blood T cell repertoires in COVID-19. Overall study context: There were acute and convalescent COVID-19 samples, and they came from the United States, Italy and Spain.

This clone has only one observation. Per germline, CDR1 KGHSY and CDR2 FQNENV. This CDR3 has 15 residues. Between the trimmed V and J ends, which lost 0 bases and 7 bases, there was a span of 10 bases. Profiled with immunoSEQ multiplex PCR; TCRdb holds only in-frame clones, not every one. The table lists approximately 220,000 clones, roughly 85% of them singletons. The rearrangement links TRBV16 to TRBJ1-6, with a possible D match to TRBD1 (5 bases). The TCR comes from a woman in her forties with active or convalescent COVID-19. The source material was peripheral blood. The CDR3 here is CASSQSHQGNSPLHF. CDR3 DNA sequence: TGTGCCAGCAGCCAATCTCATCAGGGAAATTCACCCCTCCACTTT.